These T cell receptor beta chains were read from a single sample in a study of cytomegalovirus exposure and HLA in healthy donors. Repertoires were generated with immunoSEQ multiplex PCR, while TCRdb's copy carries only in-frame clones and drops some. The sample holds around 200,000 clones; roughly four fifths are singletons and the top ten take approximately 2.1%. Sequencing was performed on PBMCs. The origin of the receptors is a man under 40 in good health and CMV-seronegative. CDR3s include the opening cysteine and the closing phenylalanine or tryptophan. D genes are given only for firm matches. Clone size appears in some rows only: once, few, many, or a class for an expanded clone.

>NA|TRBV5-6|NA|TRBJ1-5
CASSFGTMSLARHF
TGTGCCAGCAGCTTTGGGACAATGAGCTTGGCCCGGCATTTT
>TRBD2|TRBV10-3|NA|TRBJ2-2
CASYPTSGRASGELFF
TGTGCCTCATACCCCACTAGCGGGAGGGCCTCTGGGGAGCTGTTTTTT
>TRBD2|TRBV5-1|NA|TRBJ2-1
CASSGTSGSHEQFF
TGCGCCAGCAGCGGTACTAGCGGGAGCCATGAGCAGTTCTTC
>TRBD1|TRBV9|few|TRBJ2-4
CASSQTGGAGLGLNIQYF
TGTGCCAGCAGTCAAACAGGGGGCGCGGGTCTGGGTTTAAACATTCAGTACTTC
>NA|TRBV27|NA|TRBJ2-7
CASSPTPSYEQYF
TGTGCCAGCAGTCCCACCCCCAGCTACGAGCAGTACTTC
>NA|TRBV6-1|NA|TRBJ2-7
CASTMDRFYEQYF
TGTGCCAGCACTATGGACAGATTCTACGAGCAGTACTTC
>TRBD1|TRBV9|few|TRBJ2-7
CASSVYPAGTGPYEQYF
TGTGCCAGCAGCGTTTATCCGGCCGGGACAGGGCCCTACGAGCAGTACTTC
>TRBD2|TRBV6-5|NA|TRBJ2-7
CASSYSLAGSYEQYF
TGTGCCAGCAGTTACTCACTAGCGGGGTCCTACGAGCAGTACTTC
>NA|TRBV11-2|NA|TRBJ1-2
CASRGDSVYGYTF
TGTGCCAGCAGGGGTGACAGTGTCTATGGCTACACCTTC
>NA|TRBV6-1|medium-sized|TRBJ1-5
CASSEGGSLGNQPQHF
TGTGCCAGCAGTGAAGGCGGCTCCCTGGGCAATCAGCCCCAGCATTTT
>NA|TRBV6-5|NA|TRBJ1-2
CASSYGQLYGYTF
TGTGCCAGCAGTTACGGGCAGCTCTATGGCTACACCTTC
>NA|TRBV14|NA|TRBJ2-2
CASSLRSGVTGELFF
TGTGCCAGCAGCCTTCGATCCGGGGTCACCGGGGAGCTGTTTTTT
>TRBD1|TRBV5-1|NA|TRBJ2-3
CASSLATGAVTDTQYF
TGCGCCAGCAGCTTGGCGACAGGGGCGGTCACAGATACGCAGTATTTT
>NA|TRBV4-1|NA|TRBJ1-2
CASSQSGLGTYGYTF
TGCGCCAGCAGCCAATCAGGGTTGGGGACTTATGGCTACACCTTC
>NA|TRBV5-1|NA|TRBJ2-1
CASSPLRRSYNEQFF
TGCGCCAGCAGCCCCTTGAGGAGGTCCTACAATGAGCAGTTCTTC
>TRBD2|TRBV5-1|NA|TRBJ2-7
CASSYTSGTSYEQYF
TGCGCCAGCAGCTACACGAGCGGGACTAGCTACGAGCAGTACTTC
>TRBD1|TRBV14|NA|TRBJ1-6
CASSPVSGGATPLHF
TGTGCCAGCAGCCCAGTTTCAGGGGGTGCCACACCCCTCCACTTT
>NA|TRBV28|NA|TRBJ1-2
CASTPGGGYYGYTF
TGTGCCAGCACCCCGGGGGGAGGTTACTATGGCTACACCTTC
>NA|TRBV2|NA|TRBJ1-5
CASSADMKGNQPQHF
TGTGCCAGCAGCGCAGACATGAAGGGCAATCAGCCCCAGCATTTT
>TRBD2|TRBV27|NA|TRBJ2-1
CASRYGTSGSYEQFF
TGTGCCAGCAGATACGGGACTAGCGGGAGTTATGAGCAGTTCTTC
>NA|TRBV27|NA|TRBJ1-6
CASSLSAGYNSPLHF
TGTGCCAGCAGTTTATCTGCAGGGTATAATTCACCCCTCCACTTT
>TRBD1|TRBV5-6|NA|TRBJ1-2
CASSFQGAPNYGYTF
TGTGCCAGCAGCTTTCAGGGGGCGCCTAACTATGGCTACACCTTC
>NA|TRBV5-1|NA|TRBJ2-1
CASSFGSSKGNEQFF
TGCGCCAGCAGCTTCGGGTCCTCCAAGGGGAATGAGCAGTTCTTC
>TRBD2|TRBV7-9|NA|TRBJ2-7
CASSLVIAGEVYEQYF
TGTGCCAGCAGCTTAGTGATCGCGGGGGAGGTCTACGAGCAGTACTTC
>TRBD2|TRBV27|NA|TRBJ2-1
CASSSGSGNEQFF
TGTGCCAGCAGTAGCGGGAGTGGAAATGAGCAGTTCTTC